Below are 26 T cell receptor beta chains sequenced from a single sample in a study of blood T cell repertoires in COVID-19. Repertoires were generated with immunoSEQ multiplex PCR, while TCRdb's copy carries only in-frame clones and drops some. The sample shows about 62,000 clones, approximately 86% of them seen only once. Sequencing input: peripheral blood. The source of these receptors is a man aged 70 or older with acute or convalescent COVID-19.

This rearrangement joins TRBV7-9 to TRBJ1-5; D is unresolved. CDR1 and CDR2 from the germline V gene are SEHNR and FQNEAQ (reference sequence). V lost 1 base and J lost 6, with 4 bases in between. The CDR3 is made up of 12 amino acids. The CDR3 DNA reads as TGTGCCAGCAGCTTAGGAGCTCAGCCCCAGCATTTT. This codes for CASSLGAQPQHF.

Points on this clone: A junction boundary mismatches the germline segment, possibly from a read error. This chain links TRBV6-1 with TRBJ2-7, with D maybe TRBD2 (5 bases). The CDR3 sequence is 11 residues long. Germline-derived CDR1 and CDR2 are MNHNS and SASEGT. CDR3 residues: CASSDLSGVLF. In nucleotides, the CDR3 is TGTGCCAGCAGTGATTTAAGCGGCGTACTCTTC.

CDR3 amino acids: CASSGNRLPTYEQYF. In DNA form, the CDR3 reads TGTGCCAGCAGTGGTAACAGGTTGCCAACCTACGAGCAGTACTTC. The genes are TRBV2 and TRBJ2-7; D is possibly TRBD1 (5 bases). Deletions cut 4 bases from V and 2 bases from J, with 15 bases between. The germline V gene has CDR1 SNHLY and CDR2 FYNNEI. This CDR3 spans 15 amino acids.

J is TRBJ1-5 and V is TRBV7-9, with D unresolved. CDR1 and CDR2 from the germline V gene are SEHNR and FQNEAQ (reference sequence). The CDR3 consists of 14 residues. V was cut by 8 bases and J by 0 bases, with 11 bases left in between. In DNA form, the CDR3 reads TGTGCCAGCTCTGCGGATCTTAGCAATCAGCCCCAGCATTTT. Translating it yields CASSADLSNQPQHF.

This rearrangement joins TRBV28 to TRBJ2-7, with 10 bases aligning to TRBD1. V trimming: 3 bases; J trimming: 4 bases; junction bases outside the gene matches: 3. The CDR3 totals 14 residues. CDR1 and CDR2 from the germline V gene are MDHEN and SYDVKM. CDR3 in DNA: TGTGCCAGCAGTTTGGGGACAGGGGCATACGAGCAGTACTTC. Amino acid sequence: CASSLGTGAYEQYF.

J is TRBJ2-1 and V is TRBV19, with TRBD2 identical over 7 bases. V trimming: 0 bases; J trimming: 2 bases; junction bases outside the gene matches: 4. Germline values: CDR1 LNHDA, CDR2 SQIVND (reference sequence). The CDR3 runs to 16 residues. The CDR3 nucleotides are TGTGCCAGTAGTATAGAGGCTAGCGGAACCTACAATGAGCAGTTCTTC. Translated, it gives CASSIEASGTYNEQFF.

The V gene is TRBV30, the J gene TRBJ2-3; TRBD2 is a possible D gene (6 bases). CDR1 is GTSNPN and CDR2 is SVGIG in the germline V gene (reference sequence). The ends were cut back, 2 bases at V and 4 bases at J, with 16 bases in the middle. The CDR3 covers 15 residues. The CDR3: CAWSRGSGQPDTQYF. CDR3 DNA sequence: TGTGCCTGGAGTAGAGGGAGCGGGCAACCAGATACGCAGTATTTT.

The chain joins TRBV5-4 to TRBJ1-2; possibly TRBD1 for D (6 bases). The V and J ends lost 3 bases and 13 bases respectively, with 16 bases between them. The CDR3 runs to 12 residues. CDR1 and CDR2 from the germline V gene are SGHNT and YYREEE (reference sequence). CDR3 loop: CASSWEQGFSTF. The CDR3 DNA reads as TGTGCCAGCAGCTGGGAACAGGGATTCTCCACCTTC.

V gene TRBV5-1 combines with J gene TRBJ2-7; 9 nucleotides align to TRBD2. V was pared by 4 bases and J by 2 bases, with 7 bases of the junction left unmatched. The CDR3 is made up of 15 amino acids. Germline V gives CDR1 SGHRS, CDR2 YFSETQ. CDR3 sequence (DNA): TGCGCCAGCAGCGCAGTTAGCGGGGGACCCTACGAGCAGTACTTC. Translating gives CASSAVSGGPYEQYF.

This clone is medium-sized (0.01 to 0.1%) by share. The V call is TRBV6-5, the J call TRBJ2-3; no definite D call. V was cut by 0 bases and J by 7 bases, with 8 bases left in between. Germline V gene lookup returns CDR1 MNHEY and CDR2 SVGAGI. The CDR3 extends over 13 amino acids. The DNA of the CDR3 is TGTGCCAGCAGTTACTCCGCCAGGAATACGCAGTATTTT. Amino acids: CASSYSARNTQYF.

V and J are TRBV6-4 and TRBJ2-2, with D perhaps TRBD2 (5 bases). With 3 bases removed from V and 5 bases from J, the gap between germline ends came to 10 bases. CDR1 is MRHNA and CDR2 is SNTAGT in the germline V gene. This CDR3 is 14 amino acids long. The CDR3: CASSEASLTGELFF. DNA of the CDR3: TGTGCCAGCAGTGAGGCTAGCCTGACCGGGGAGCTGTTTTTT.

V usage is TRBV11-1 and J usage is TRBJ2-7, with D perhaps TRBD2 (6 bases). The CDR3 has 14 residues. Germline V gene data show CDR1 as SGHAT and CDR2 as FQDESV (reference sequence). V lost 3 bases and J lost 5, with 14 bases in between. The CDR3 protein is CASSFVRGSNEQYF. The CDR3 DNA follows: TGTGCCAGCAGCTTTGTCCGGGGGTCCAACGAGCAGTACTTC. Full variable domain (missing parts from reference TRBV11-1 and TRBJ2-7): EAEVAQSPRYKITEKSQAVAFWCDPISGHATLYWYRQILGQGPELLVQFQDESVVDDSQLPKDRFSAERLKGVDSTLKIQPAELGDSAMYLCASSFVRGSNEQYFGPGTRLTVT.

The V and J genes are TRBV27 and TRBJ1-3; D is undetermined. Trimming shortened V by 4 bases and J by 0 bases, and 10 bases separated the two germline ends. Germline CDR1 MNHEY, CDR2 SMNVEV (reference sequence). This CDR3 has 15 amino acids. CDR3 protein: CASSSAGTSGNTIYF. The CDR3 coding sequence is TGTGCCAGCAGTTCGGCAGGAACCTCTGGAAACACCATATATTTT.

The chain joins TRBV6-5 to TRBJ2-7; 7 nucleotides line up with TRBD2. The CDR3 runs 13 residues. The germline CDR1 and CDR2 sequences are MNHEY and SVGAGI. V dropped 8 bases and J dropped 2; count of bases not matched to a gene: 6. The CDR3 spells CASCRGDPYEQYF. The CDR3 nucleotides read TGTGCCAGCTGTCGGGGGGATCCCTACGAGCAGTACTTC.

This clone occurred once. V and J are TRBV12-3 or TRBV12-4 and TRBJ2-3, with D possibly matching TRBD1 (5 bases). This CDR3 spans 13 amino acids. V dropped 5 bases and J dropped 5 bases, with 11 bases sitting between them. As DNA, the CDR3 is TGTGCCAGCAGTGTCAACAGGCGAGATACGCAGTATTTT. This sequence encodes CASSVNRRDTQYF.

The chain uses TRBV3-1 (or the pseudogene TRBV3-2) and TRBJ1-1, with 8 bases that match TRBD1. CDR3 length: 17 amino acids. Germline CDR1 LGHDT, CDR2 YNNKEL (reference sequence). Trimming removed 2 bases from V and 1 base from J; junction bases left unmatched: 9. The CDR3 DNA reads as TGTGCCAGCAGCCAATTTCCCGGGACAGGAAGGAACACTGAAGCTTTCTTT. This codes for CASSQFPGTGRNTEAFF.

The chain has TRBV15 and TRBJ1-3; D gene ambiguous. CDR1 is LNHNV and CDR2 is YYDKDF in the germline V gene (reference sequence). Trimming left V 4 bases short and J 0 bases short, with 16 bases between. The length of the CDR3 is 17 residues. The CDR3 DNA sequence: TGTGCCACCAGCAAAGATGCTCTCTACGACTCTGGAAACACCATATATTTT. Residues: CATSKDALYDSGNTIYF.

The CDR3, as DNA: TGTGCCAGCAGTTTAGGAGGACTAGCGGGCACAGATACGCAGTATTTT. It translates to CASSLGGLAGTDTQYF. The chain uses TRBV28 and TRBJ2-3; 10 positions agree with TRBD2. Per the germline V gene, CDR1 is MDHEN and CDR2 is SYDVKM. With V trimmed by 2 bases and J by 1 base, 3 bases remained unmatched. The CDR3 runs to 16 residues.

The chain uses TRBV7-9 and TRBJ2-5, with a tentative D call TRBD2 (6 bases). CDR1 and CDR2 (germline): SEHNR, FQNEAQ (reference sequence). This CDR3 is 12 amino acids long. V was shortened by 10 bases and J by 4 bases, with 13 bases between the two germline ends. The CDR3 sequence: CAMLGGGETQYF. As DNA, the CDR3 is TGTGCCATGCTGGGGGGAGGAGAGACCCAGTACTTC.

The V gene is TRBV5-4, the J gene TRBJ2-2, with no clear D. The CDR3 extends over 12 amino acids. V lost 4 bases and J 10 bases, leaving 11 bases between the germline ends. Germline CDR1 is SGHNT and CDR2 is YYREEE (reference sequence). CDR3 DNA sequence: TGTGCCAGCAGCGTTACCACTAAGGAGCTGTTTTTT. Its protein is CASSVTTKELFF. Looking up the rest from reference TRBV5-4 and TRBJ2-2 gives the full variable domain: ETGVTQSPTHLIKTRGQQVTLRCSSQSGHNTVSWYQQALGQGPQFIFQYYREEENGRGNFPPRFSGLQFPNYSSELNVNALELDDSALYLCASSVTTKELFFGEGSRLTVL.

The rearrangement uses TRBV29-1 and TRBJ1-2; a possible D gene is TRBD1 (5 bases). V dropped 4 bases and J dropped 1 base, with 10 bases sitting between them. The CDR3 length is 13 residues. Germline lookup yields CDR1 SQVTM and CDR2 ANQGSEA. CDR3 loop: CSVGGAVNYGYTF. CDR3 bases: TGCAGCGTTGGTGGGGCGGTTAACTATGGCTACACCTTC.

Here the CDR3 DNA reads TGTGCCAGCAGTGCAACAGGGAACTATGGCTACACCTTC. Translating gives CASSATGNYGYTF. The chain combines TRBV2 with TRBJ1-2; a weak D match, TRBD1 (6 bases). V lost 4 bases to trimming and J lost 2 bases, with 8 bases between them. The CDR3 spans 13 residues. The V gene's germline CDR1 is SNHLY and CDR2 FYNNEI.

This clone was detected once. The chain uses TRBV6-4 and TRBJ2-1, with 9 bases that match TRBD2. Germline CDR1 and CDR2: MRHNA and SNTAGT. The length of the CDR3 is 15 residues. Trimming cost V 5 bases and J 4 bases; bases outside gene matches: 6. The CDR3 DNA reads as TGTGCCAGCAGTCCATTAGCGGGGGCTTACAATGAGCAGTTCTTC. Protein: CASSPLAGAYNEQFF.

The genes are TRBV5-6 and TRBJ2-3; tentatively, D is TRBD1 (6 bases). The V gene's germline CDR1 is SGHDT and CDR2 YYEEEE. V lost 7 bases, J lost 7 bases, and 22 bases lay in between. The CDR3 length is 15 residues. CDR3 coding DNA: TGTGCCAGCGCGAGCTGGGGGCAGGGGAAGAATACGCAGTATTTT. Amino acids: CASASWGQGKNTQYF.

The chain carries TRBV3-1 (or the pseudogene TRBV3-2) and TRBJ1-5; 9 bases agree with TRBD1. The CDR3 is 15 amino acids. J was trimmed by 11 bases and V by 1 base; bases with no gene match: 9. Germline-derived CDR1 and CDR2 are LGHDT and YNNKEL (reference sequence). As DNA, the CDR3 is TGTGCCAGCAGCCAAGGGACAGGGGTGGGCATGGCCCAGCATTTT. Its protein is CASSQGTGVGMAQHF.

The genes are TRBV10-2 and TRBJ2-2; TRBD2 matches 9 bases. The V segment lost 6 bases and the J segment 5 bases; nucleotides outside the gene matches: 4. This CDR3 region has 14 residues. The germline gives CDR1 WSHSY, CDR2 SAAADI. The CDR3 DNA reads TGCGCCAGCAGGGCGGGGGGGCGGACCGGGGAGCTGTTTTTT. As protein: CASRAGGRTGELFF.